This is a list of T cell receptor beta chains from one sample in a study of monozygotic twins with inflammatory bowel disease. Reanalyzing the 5' RACE reads, TCRdb keeps one entry per CDR3 protein, without DNA. The listing contains under 350,000 distinct CDR3 sequences. The sample consisted of blood. Source of these receptors: a human donor with ulcerative colitis or Crohn's disease, or a healthy co-twin of an affected twin (not recorded which). Both conserved end residues are part of each CDR3. Each record gives: V gene, J gene, CDR3 protein.

TRBV5-1	TRBJ1-4	CASSWTRSDEKLFF
TRBV19	TRBJ1-2	CAIGAGSGGYGYTF
TRBV2	TRBJ2-7	CASSESSTKYF
TRBV7-9	TRBJ1-2	CASSYGRDRDNYGYTF
TRBV29-1	TRBJ1-2	CSVDDSYYGYTF
TRBV12-3/TRBV12-4	TRBJ2-5	CASSTPGQLETQYF
TRBV7-9	TRBJ1-1	CASSQRGGGTEAFF
TRBV12-3/TRBV12-4	TRBJ1-6	CASSLPRSPLHF
TRBV18	TRBJ1-6	CASSPTPNSPLHF
TRBV4-3	TRBJ2-4	CASSQELAGVIAKNIQYF
TRBV11-3	TRBJ2-7	CASSLDLRERTYEQYF
TRBV10-3	TRBJ2-1	CAIRTGTGSYNEQFF
TRBV5-1	TRBJ2-2	CASSYLGGANTGELFF
TRBV4-3	TRBJ1-2	CASSQPGGYGYTF
TRBV7-2	TRBJ2-2	CASSRSGSNTGELFF
TRBV4-2	TRBJ2-7	CASSQELTDLYEQYF
TRBV5-4	TRBJ2-1	CASSPARGTSGGLEQFF
TRBV9	TRBJ2-7	CASSPRGSGVGEQYF
TRBV7-2	TRBJ2-5	CASSPPDKGSEETQYF
TRBV5-6	TRBJ2-1	CASSLGSTTYNEQFF
TRBV19	TRBJ2-7	CASSILAGGTAEQYF
TRBV14	TRBJ2-5	CASSQLSSSWGETQYF
TRBV7-2	TRBJ1-6	CASSNRVSLNSPLHF
TRBV27	TRBJ2-1	CASSQGTSGTNEQFF
TRBV28	TRBJ1-5	CASNLGVGQGSQPQHF
TRBV10-3	TRBJ2-2	CAIASSGTGVNTGELFF
TRBV9	TRBJ2-5	CASSVDTSGRKGETQYF
TRBV29-1	TRBJ2-1	CSVERGLRTYNEQFF
TRBV29-1	TRBJ1-1	CSVQGLRENTEAFF
TRBV20-1	TRBJ2-3	CSARSAGRGDTQYF
TRBV7-2	TRBJ1-5	CASSLRRGNQPQHF
TRBV30	TRBJ2-1	CAWSGQGVLNEQFF
TRBV7-2	TRBJ2-4	CASSPAIGGGGKNIQYF
TRBV20-1	TRBJ1-2	CSAPRTGKGYGYTF
TRBV7-9	TRBJ2-2	CASSPSLAGGTGELFF
TRBV14	TRBJ2-1	CASSRALVNEQFF
TRBV20-1	TRBJ2-5	CSAQTNNRIQETQYF
TRBV11-2	TRBJ2-5	CASSPGRWQQETQYF
TRBV29-1	TRBJ1-2	CSVDQNYGYTF
TRBV7-9	TRBJ2-7	CASSLEAGSGYEQYF
TRBV24-1	TRBJ1-5	CATSENRAGNQPQHF
TRBV2	TRBJ1-2	CASSTTGGAFGYTF
TRBV7-7	TRBJ2-1	CASSLRTDNEQFF
TRBV10-3	TRBJ2-3	CAISDTANSSTDTQYF
TRBV5-6	TRBJ2-2	CASSEGLDAGELFF
TRBV19	TRBJ1-5	CASSILTPNQPQHF
TRBV7-8	TRBJ2-3	CASSLLRGGDTQYF
TRBV4-3	TRBJ1-1	CASSQDQGMNTEAFF
TRBV3-1	TRBJ2-5	CASSLYGYQETQYF
TRBV5-1	TRBJ2-7	CASSLVPSSYEQYF
TRBV4-3	TRBJ1-5	CASSQDTGGGNQPQHF